This is a list of T cell receptor beta chains from one sample in a study of T cell changes during pregnancy in multiple sclerosis. Repertoires were generated with immunoSEQ multiplex PCR, while TCRdb's copy carries only in-frame clones and drops some. The sample yields some 110,000 clones, 85% to 95% seen once. This specimen consisted of peripheral blood, obtained after pregnancy. The receptor set was obtained from a female donor with multiple sclerosis, enrolled in a pregnancy study. Both conserved end residues are part of each CDR3. Fields, in order: J gene, V gene, D gene, clone size, CDR3 DNA, CDR3 protein. D genes are given only for firm matches. Clone sizes are given selectively: once, few, many, or a class where the clone is expanded.

>TRBJ1-3|TRBV4-2|-|-
TGTGCCAGCAGCCCCCAGGGATGGTCTAGAGATAGAAACACCATATATTTT
CASSPQGWSRDRNTIYF
>TRBJ1-5|TRBV5-8|-|once
TGTGCCAGCAGCTTGAGAGGTCAGCCCCAGCATTTT
CASSLRGQPQHF
>TRBJ1-2|TRBV28|TRBD1|-
TGTGCCAGCAGTTTTTCTCAGGGGGCGATTGGCTACACCTTC
CASSFSQGAIGYTF
>TRBJ1-4|TRBV7-9|-|once
TGTGCCAGCAGCCCCTCCTCTGAAAAACTGTTTTTT
CASSPSSEKLFF
>TRBJ2-7|TRBV7-2|TRBD2|-
TGTGCCAGCAGGTTATCCGGGACTACTCGCTACGAGCAGTACTTC
CASRLSGTTRYEQYF
>TRBJ1-2|TRBV6-1|TRBD1|-
TGTGCCAGCAGGGACAGGGAGCGCTTCTATGGCTACACCTTC
CASRDRERFYGYTF
>TRBJ2-3|TRBV9|TRBD2|-
TGTGCCAGCAGCGTAGTTGCGGCGGGGGGGATACATACGCAGTATTTT
CASSVVAAGGIHTQYF
>TRBJ2-1|TRBV6-5|-|-
TGTGCCAGCAGTCCCCCCAGGGCCACCTACAATGAGCAGTTCTTC
CASSPPRATYNEQFF
>TRBJ2-3|TRBV7-9|TRBD2|-
TGTGCCAGCAGCGCAACCGGGACTAGCGGGAGAGGGAGCACAGATACGCAGTATTTT
CASSATGTSGRGSTDTQYF
>TRBJ1-1|TRBV5-1|TRBD1|-
TGCGCCAGCAGCTTGGAGGGACAGGGACGGGTGAACACTGAAGCTTTCTTT
CASSLEGQGRVNTEAFF
>TRBJ1-1|TRBV7-9|-|-
TGTGCCAGCAGCCCGCCCGGACAGCAGGGGAACACTGAAGCTTTCTTT
CASSPPGQQGNTEAFF
>TRBJ1-2|TRBV27|TRBD1|-
TGTGCCAGCAGTCCCCCGGGACAGGGGTTTAACTATGGCTACACCTTC
CASSPPGQGFNYGYTF
>TRBJ2-5|TRBV2|TRBD2|-
TGTGCCAGCAGTGTTTACTTAGCGGGACAAGAGACCCAGTACTTC
CASSVYLAGQETQYF
>TRBJ1-1|TRBV7-9|-|-
TGTGCCAGCAGCTCCCAGGGGAACACTGAAGCTTTCTTT
CASSSQGNTEAFF
>TRBJ2-7|TRBV9|TRBD1|-
TGTGCCAGCAGCCCGGGACAGGACCCCTACGAGCAGTACTTC
CASSPGQDPYEQYF
>TRBJ1-5|TRBV21-1|-|once
TGTGCCAGCAGCAAAGGACAGGGCGACAATCAGCCCCAGCATTTT
CASSKGQGDNQPQHF
>TRBJ2-7|TRBV9|TRBD1|-
TGTGCCAGCAGCGTACAGGGGGACGGCTACGAGCAGTACTTC
CASSVQGDGYEQYF
>TRBJ2-7|TRBV9|TRBD2|-
TGTGCCAGCAGCGCCTCTTTAGCCGGGACTAGCAAAGCGGAGCAGTACTTC
CASSASLAGTSKAEQYF
>TRBJ2-1|TRBV10-2|TRBD1|-
TGCGCCAGCACCCCGGACAGGGCCTACAATGAGCAGTTCTTC
CASTPDRAYNEQFF
>TRBJ1-1|TRBV29-1|-|-
TGCAGCGTTGACGGCGGGGGAGGAACTGAAGCTTTCTTT
CSVDGGGGTEAFF
>TRBJ2-1|TRBV6-1|TRBD2|-
TGTGCCAGCAGTGAACCGCGGGGGGGTGTTGTCAATGAGCAGTTCTTC
CASSEPRGGVVNEQFF
>TRBJ2-3|TRBV5-1|-|-
TGCGCCAGCAGCCCCGACGGAGGGTCTAGCACAGATACGCAGTATTTT
CASSPDGGSSTDTQYF
>TRBJ1-5|TRBV11-2|-|-
TGTGCCAGCAGCTTGGGAGCGACGGCGAATCAGCCCCAGCATTTT
CASSLGATANQPQHF
>TRBJ1-4|TRBV7-9|-|-
TGTGCCAGCAGCTACCGCGGAGGTGGCGGGGGTAATGAAAAACTGTTTTTT
CASSYRGGGGGNEKLFF
>TRBJ1-1|TRBV5-4|-|few
TGTGCCAGCAGCTGGGAGGGGGGTAAGGGTGTTAGGGCTTTCTTT
CASSWEGGKGVRAFF
>TRBJ1-1|TRBV7-9|-|-
TGTGCCAGCAGCGGCCCGGGAGATCCAACGACTGAAGCTTTCTTT
CASSGPGDPTTEAFF
>TRBJ2-5|TRBV7-8|TRBD2|-
TGTGCCAGCAGAGGGACTAGCGGGAACGCGAAGACCCAGTACTTC
CASRGTSGNAKTQYF
>TRBJ2-3|TRBV7-6|TRBD2|-
TGTGCCAGCAGCGGAAGCGGGGGGGGTAGAGATACGCAGTATTTT
CASSGSGGGRDTQYF
>TRBJ1-4|TRBV11-2|TRBD1|-
TGTGCCAGCAGCTTAGTCGGGACAGGGGGGGAAAAACTGTTTTTT
CASSLVGTGGEKLFF
>TRBJ2-7|TRBV25-1|-|-
TGTGCCAGCAGTGAAGAATACGACAGCTACGAGCAGTACTTC
CASSEEYDSYEQYF
>TRBJ2-1|TRBV5-1|-|-
TGCGCCAGCAGGCGCCAGGGCAATGAGCAGTTCTTC
CASRRQGNEQFF
>TRBJ2-5|TRBV4-1|TRBD1|-
TGCGCCAGCAGCGACGGGACAGGGTGGGGAGAGACCCAGTACTTC
CASSDGTGWGETQYF
>TRBJ2-3|TRBV6-4|-|-
TGTGCCAGCAGTGACTACTTGACAGATACGCAGTATTTT
CASSDYLTDTQYF
>TRBJ2-7|TRBV5-6|-|-
TGTGCCAGCAGTCGCTCCTACGAGCAGTACTTC
CASSRSYEQYF
>TRBJ2-7|TRBV6-1|TRBD2|-
TGTGCCAGCAGTGATCTAGCGGGAGCCGTATACGAGCAGTACTTC
CASSDLAGAVYEQYF
>TRBJ1-5|TRBV6-4|-|-
TGTGCCAGCAGTGAAACAGCTAGCAATCAGCCCCAGCATTTT
CASSETASNQPQHF
>TRBJ2-4|TRBV5-1|-|-
TGCGCCAGCAGCTTGGGTTTAGCTGGGTTCGGAAACATTCAGTACTTC
CASSLGLAGFGNIQYF
>TRBJ2-1|TRBV11-3|TRBD1|-
TGTGCCAGCACCTCGATTGGACAGGGGGGAAACAATGAGCAGTTCTTC
CASTSIGQGGNNEQFF
>TRBJ1-3|TRBV19|TRBD1|-
TGTGCCAGTCAGGGGGCTGGAAACACCATATATTTT
CASQGAGNTIYF